The 19 T cell receptor beta chains below were found in one sample sequenced in a study of early T cells in non-severe SARS-CoV-2 infection. MiXCR, run by TCRdb on the 5' RACE reads, gives a single entry per CDR3 protein. The sample includes around 78,000 distinct CDR3 sequences, 11% to 15% of them seen just once. Sequencing was performed on whole blood. These receptors were obtained from an adult who was a healthcare worker with PCR-confirmed SARS-CoV-2 infection or an uninfected control (not recorded which).

The chain combines TRBV6-1 with TRBJ1-4; no definite D call. Germline V lookup: CDR1 MNHNS, CDR2 SASEGT. The length of the CDR3 is 12 residues. V was cut by 3 bases and J by 11 bases, with 10 bases left in between. The CDR3 region is CASSDRATKLFF. In DNA, the CDR3 is TGTGCCAGCAGTGACCGCGCGACTAAACTGTTTTTT.

This clonotype was seen more than once but under ten times. The chain is built from TRBV7-3 and TRBJ2-3, with 7 bases matching TRBD1. CDR3 length: 15 amino acids. Trimming took 3 bases from V and 3 from J; bases not matched to a gene: 6. Germline CDR1 and CDR2: SGHTA and FQGTGA. This chain's CDR3 is CASSFRDSGTDTQYF. The CDR3 nucleotides read TGTGCCAGCAGCTTCCGGGACAGCGGAACAGATACGCAGTATTTT.

J is TRBJ2-5 and V is TRBV28; no firm D call. Trimming cost V 4 bases and J 5 bases, with 20 bases left between them. The CDR3 consists of 16 residues. Germline V gene lookup returns CDR1 MDHEN and CDR2 SYDVKM. CDR3 DNA sequence: TGTGCCAGCAGTTCCCCACATGGCAGGCGAGTCGAGACCCAGTACTTC. It yields the protein CASSSPHGRRVETQYF.

This clonotype was picked up one time. The chain has TRBV20-1 and TRBJ2-3; 7 positions agree with TRBD2. Germline V lookup: CDR1 DFQATT, CDR2 SNEGSKA (reference sequence). CDR3 length: 13 amino acids. J was trimmed by 3 bases and V by 3 bases; bases with no gene match: 3. CDR3 amino acids: CSARRLATDTQYF. Written as DNA, the CDR3 is TGCAGTGCTAGGAGACTAGCTACAGATACGCAGTATTTT.

In this sample, this clonotype turned up a few times. The CDR3 DNA sequence: TGTGCCAGCAGTTTGTCGACAGGGGGTTGGATCTATGGCTACACCTTC. Translated: CASSLSTGGWIYGYTF. This sequence joins TRBV12-3 or TRBV12-4 and TRBJ1-2, with 9 positions matching TRBD1. The CDR3 consists of 16 residues. V lost 3 bases to trimming and J lost 4 bases; unmatched junction nucleotides: 9.

The table lists this clonotype with a few counts. The chain combines TRBV20-1 with TRBJ2-1; 9 bases line up with TRBD1. The CDR3 is made up of 15 amino acids. The trim removed 3 bases at V and 4 bases at J, leaving 7 bases unmatched. CDR1 and CDR2 (germline): DFQATT, SNEGSKA (reference sequence). CDR3 sequence: CSARRGQGSYNEQFF. CDR3 DNA: TGCAGTGCTAGGAGGGGACAGGGATCTTACAATGAGCAGTTCTTC.

The chain uses TRBV6-5 and TRBJ1-1; tentative D call: TRBD1 (5 bases). Germline V gives CDR1 MNHEY, CDR2 SVGAGI. This CDR3 is built from 14 residues. V lost 2 bases, J lost 1 base, and 8 bases lay in between. In DNA, the CDR3 is TGTGCCAGCAGTTACGGGACGGCGAACACTGAAGCTTTCTTT. Translated, it gives CASSYGTANTEAFF.

This clonotype was counted between two and nine times. The rearrangement joins TRBV7-9 to TRBJ2-1; D is unresolved. Germline CDR1 reads SEHNR; CDR2 reads FQNEAQ (reference sequence). The length of the CDR3 is 15 residues. Trimming cost V 5 bases and J 0 bases, with 11 bases left between them. The CDR3: CASSRDTSSYNEQFF. CDR3 nucleotides: TGTGCCAGCAGCCGCGACACGAGCTCCTACAATGAGCAGTTCTTC.

The chain is built from TRBV21-1 and TRBJ1-5; the table's D gene call, TRBD1, was not cross checked with the DNA. TRBV21-1 represents a pseudogene. The CDR3 sequence is 17 residues long. The CDR3 reads CASSKALGQGDYQPQHF. The CDR3 bases are TGTGCCAGCAGCAAAGCGCTTGGACAGGGGGACTATCAGCCCCAGCATTTT.

This clonotype was seen only a few times. The chain joins TRBV11-1 to TRBJ2-3; D gene uncertain. Germline lookup yields CDR1 SGHAT and CDR2 FQDESV (reference sequence). This CDR3 has 12 residues. V was cut by 7 bases and J by 4 bases, with 9 bases left in between. CDR3 residues: CASTMGSDTQYF. The CDR3 DNA reads TGTGCCAGCACCATGGGGTCAGATACGCAGTATTTT.

The chain carries TRBV28 and TRBJ2-7, with D possibly called TRBD1 or TRBD2 (6 bases each). The germline V and J ends were trimmed by 6 bases and 0 bases, with 18 bases remaining between them. The length of the CDR3 is 16 residues. Germline V gene sequence: CDR1 MDHEN, CDR2 SYDVKM. The CDR3: CASSSTGAADSYEQYF. In DNA form, the CDR3 reads TGTGCCAGCAGCTCGACGGGGGCGGCAGACTCCTACGAGCAGTACTTC.

The rearrangement joins TRBV7-2 to TRBJ1-1; D is unclear. Looked up from germline, CDR1 is SGHTA and CDR2 is FQGNSA. This CDR3 is built from 15 residues. Trimming took 3 bases from V and 1 from J, leaving 12 bases between them. The CDR3 sequence: CASSLHVVKNTEAFF. CDR3 sequence (DNA): TGTGCCAGCAGCTTGCACGTCGTTAAGAACACTGAAGCTTTCTTT.

At least ten counts were recorded for this clonotype. The chain combines TRBV6-1 with TRBJ1-5, with D possibly TRBD1 on 6 matching bases. V lost 6 bases and J 1 base, leaving 19 bases between the germline ends. Germline V gene data show CDR1 as MNHNS and CDR2 as SASEGT. The CDR3 extends over 17 amino acids. In DNA, the CDR3 is TGTGCCAGCAGGGGGGCTGCGGGGCAATCGAGCAATCAGCCCCAGCATTTT. Translation: CASRGAAGQSSNQPQHF.

This clonotype turned up a few times. The chain carries TRBV5-5 and TRBJ2-5, with 9 nucleotides matching TRBD1. This CDR3 region has 16 residues. The germline V gene encodes CDR1 SGHKS and CDR2 YYEKEE (reference sequence). J was trimmed by 4 bases and V by 2 bases; bases with no gene match: 9. The CDR3 protein is CASSFQQGAPPETQYF. The CDR3 DNA follows: TGTGCCAGCAGCTTTCAACAGGGGGCCCCTCCAGAGACCCAGTACTTC.

The chain combines TRBV27 with TRBJ1-5; TRBD1 is a possible D gene (6 bases). This CDR3 has 15 residues. With 6 bases removed from V and 5 bases from J, the gap between germline ends came to 17 bases. CDR1 MNHEY and CDR2 SMNVEV come from the germline V gene (reference sequence). CDR3 protein: CASRLRGQGYQPQHF. The CDR3 region has the DNA TGTGCCAGCAGGCTCCGGGGGCAGGGCTATCAGCCCCAGCATTTT.

This clonotype was detected ten times or more. This chain uses TRBV5-1 with TRBJ2-2, with a tentative D call TRBD2 (5 bases). The CDR3 runs to 16 residues. V gave up 4 bases and J gave up 2 bases, with 15 bases separating them. Germline CDR1 reads SGHRS; CDR2 reads YFSETQ. Here the CDR3 reads CASSPYRGPNTGELFF. For the CDR3, the DNA is TGCGCCAGCAGCCCGTATCGGGGTCCCAACACCGGGGAGCTGTTTTTT.

The chain combines TRBV3-1 with TRBJ2-5, with TRBD2 as a possible D gene (5 bases). V lost 3 bases to trimming and J lost 2 bases, with 10 bases between them. Germline-derived CDR1 and CDR2 are LGHDT and YNNKEL (reference sequence). This CDR3 has 14 residues. CDR3 residues: CASSQSGSQETQYF. DNA of the CDR3: TGTGCCAGCAGCCAGTCGGGATCACAAGAGACCCAGTACTTC.

Regarding this clonotype: Compared with germline, one end of the junction differs, possibly owing to a read error. The chain uses TRBV6-5 and TRBJ2-7, with 9 bases lining up with TRBD2. Germline loops: CDR1 MNHEY, CDR2 SVGAGI. The CDR3 has 17 amino acids. The CDR3 loop is CAREASGKIAASCEQYF. Here the CDR3 DNA reads TGTGCCAGGGAGGCTAGCGGGAAGATAGCTGCCTCCTGCGAGCAGTACTTC.

The V call is TRBV12-3 or TRBV12-4, the J call TRBJ1-4, with D unclear. Trimming took 1 base from V and 5 from J, leaving 5 bases between them. CDR3 length equals 13 residues. CDR3: CASSLDRNEKLFF. The CDR3 DNA follows: TGTGCCAGCAGTTTAGACAGAAATGAAAAACTGTTTTTT.